This T cell receptor (beta chain) was sequenced during a study of cytomegalovirus exposure and HLA in healthy donors. Study-wide context: Some 85 million unique TCRs, all from HLA-typed donors, were included in an early release of the data.

The primer mix had 60 Vbeta and 13 Jbeta primers. Here immunoSEQ multiplex PCR was the method, and the copy in TCRdb shows in-frame clones only, minus some. The sample contains 130,000 or so clones, 72% of which appear only once. V dropped 5 bases and J dropped 4; count of bases not matched to a gene: 11. CDR1 and CDR2 from the germline V gene are SGHVS and FNYEAQ. The CDR3 covers 18 residues. The genes are TRBV7-6 and TRBJ2-1; 13 bases line up with TRBD2. The TCR sequence derives from a man aged 45-65 years in good health and CMV-seropositive. Sample: PBMCs. CDR3 DNA: TGTGCCAGCAGCCAGCTTAGGGGGACTAGCGGGACATACAATGAGCAGTTCTTC. It is translated as CASSQLRGTSGTYNEQFF.